This T cell receptor beta chain was obtained from a study of blood T cells in healthy people across ages. The CDR3 runs to 13 residues. Trimming cost V 5 bases and J 10 bases, with 17 bases left between them. With a J-beta primer mix and a sample-barcoded 5' primer, a second PCR ran about 6 to 11 cycles. Each CDR3 protein is one row after TCRdb ran MiXCR on the 5' RACE reads. The sample comprises some 800,000 distinct CDR3 sequences, roughly 44% of which are singletons, and nearly 20% rests with the top ten. Per sample, a minimum of 6 million PBMCs were isolated. This clonotype was seen only a few times.

The sequenced sample consisted of blood. The chain has TRBV12-3 or TRBV12-4 and TRBJ1-1; D remains ambiguous. This receptor was identified in a man aged 55 to 70 in good health. The CDR3 here is CASSLVEETGAFF. CDR3 DNA sequence: TGTGCCAGCAGTCTGGTCGAGGAGACGGGAGCTTTCTTT.